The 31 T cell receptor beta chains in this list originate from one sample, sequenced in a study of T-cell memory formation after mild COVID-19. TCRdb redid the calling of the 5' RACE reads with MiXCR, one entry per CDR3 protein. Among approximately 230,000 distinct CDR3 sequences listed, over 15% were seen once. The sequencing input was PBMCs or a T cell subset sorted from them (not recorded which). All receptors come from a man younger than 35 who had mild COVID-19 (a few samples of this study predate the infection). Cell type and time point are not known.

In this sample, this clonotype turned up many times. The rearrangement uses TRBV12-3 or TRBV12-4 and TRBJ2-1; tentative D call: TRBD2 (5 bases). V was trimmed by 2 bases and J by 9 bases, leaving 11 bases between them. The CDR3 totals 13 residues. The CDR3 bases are TGTGCCAGCAGTTTACGCGTGGGGAGTGAGCAGTTCTTC. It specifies CASSLRVGSEQFF.

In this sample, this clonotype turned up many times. The CDR3 sequence: CASSVASGGLDIQYF. The CDR3 DNA reads as TGTGCCAGCAGCGTAGCTTCCGGGGGCCTGGACATTCAGTACTTC. This chain joins TRBV9 and TRBJ2-4, with D perhaps given as TRBD1 or TRBD2 (6 bases each). Germline lookup yields CDR1 SGDLS and CDR2 YYNGEE. V was pared by 0 bases and J by 8 bases, with 15 bases between. The CDR3 totals 15 residues.

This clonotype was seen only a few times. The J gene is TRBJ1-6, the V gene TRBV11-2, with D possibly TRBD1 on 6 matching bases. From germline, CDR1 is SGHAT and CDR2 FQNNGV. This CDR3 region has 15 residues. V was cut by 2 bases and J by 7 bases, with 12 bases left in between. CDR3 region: CASSLSGAGNSPLHF. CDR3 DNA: TGTGCCAGCAGCTTATCAGGGGCAGGGAATTCACCCCTCCACTTT.

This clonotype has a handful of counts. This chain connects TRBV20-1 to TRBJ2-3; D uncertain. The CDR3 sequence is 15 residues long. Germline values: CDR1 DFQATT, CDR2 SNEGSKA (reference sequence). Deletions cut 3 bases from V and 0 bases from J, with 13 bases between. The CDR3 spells CSASNSAKSTDTQYF. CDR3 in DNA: TGCAGTGCTAGCAACTCCGCAAAGAGCACAGATACGCAGTATTTT.

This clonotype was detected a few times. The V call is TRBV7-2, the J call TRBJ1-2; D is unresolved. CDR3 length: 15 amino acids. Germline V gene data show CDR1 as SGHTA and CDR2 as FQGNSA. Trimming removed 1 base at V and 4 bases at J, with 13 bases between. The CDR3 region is CASSLGNSGSYGYTF. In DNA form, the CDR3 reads TGTGCCAGCAGCTTAGGCAACAGTGGAAGCTATGGCTACACCTTC.

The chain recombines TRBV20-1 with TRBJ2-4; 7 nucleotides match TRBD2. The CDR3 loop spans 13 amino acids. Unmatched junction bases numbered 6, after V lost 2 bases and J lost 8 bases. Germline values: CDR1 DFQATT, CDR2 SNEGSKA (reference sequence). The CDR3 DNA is TGCAGTGCTAGATTTGGCGCGGGGGACATTCAGTACTTC. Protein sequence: CSARFGAGDIQYF.

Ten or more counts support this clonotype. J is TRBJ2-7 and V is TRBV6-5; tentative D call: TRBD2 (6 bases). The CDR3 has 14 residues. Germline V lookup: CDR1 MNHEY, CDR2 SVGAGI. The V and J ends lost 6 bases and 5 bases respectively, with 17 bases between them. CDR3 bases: TGTGCCAGCAGACCCTCCCTAGCGAGCCACGAGCAGTACTTC. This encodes CASRPSLASHEQYF.

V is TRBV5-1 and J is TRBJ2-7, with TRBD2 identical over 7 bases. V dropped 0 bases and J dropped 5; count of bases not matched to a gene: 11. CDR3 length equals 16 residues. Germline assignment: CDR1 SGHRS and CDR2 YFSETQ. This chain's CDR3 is CASSLAPGLLLDEQYF. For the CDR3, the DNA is TGCGCCAGCAGCTTGGCCCCGGGACTACTTCTCGACGAGCAGTACTTC.

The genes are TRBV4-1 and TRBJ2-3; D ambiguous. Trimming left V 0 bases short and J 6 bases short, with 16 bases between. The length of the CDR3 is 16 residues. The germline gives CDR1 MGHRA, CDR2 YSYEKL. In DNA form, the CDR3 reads TGCGCCAGCAGCCAAGAGTCCGGGCCTAATGTTGATACGCAGTATTTT. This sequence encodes CASSQESGPNVDTQYF.

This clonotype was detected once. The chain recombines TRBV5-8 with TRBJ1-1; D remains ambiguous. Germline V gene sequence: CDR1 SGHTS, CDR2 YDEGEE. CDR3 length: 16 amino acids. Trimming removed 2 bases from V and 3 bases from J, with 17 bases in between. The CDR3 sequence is CASSFLGTHGDTEAFF. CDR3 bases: TGTGCCAGCAGCTTTTTAGGAACGCACGGGGACACTGAAGCTTTCTTT.

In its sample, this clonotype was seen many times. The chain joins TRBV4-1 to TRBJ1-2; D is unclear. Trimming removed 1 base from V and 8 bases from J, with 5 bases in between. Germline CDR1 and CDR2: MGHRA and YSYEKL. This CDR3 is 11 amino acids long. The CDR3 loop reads CASSQGGGYTF. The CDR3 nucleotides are TGCGCCAGCAGCCAAGGAGGGGGCTACACCTTC.

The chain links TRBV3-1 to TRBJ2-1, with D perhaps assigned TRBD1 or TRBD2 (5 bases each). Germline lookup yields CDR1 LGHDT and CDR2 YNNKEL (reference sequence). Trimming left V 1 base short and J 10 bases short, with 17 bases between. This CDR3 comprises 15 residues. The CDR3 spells CASSQGGIARPEQFF. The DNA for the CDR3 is TGTGCCAGCAGCCAAGGGGGGATAGCGAGGCCGGAGCAGTTCTTC.

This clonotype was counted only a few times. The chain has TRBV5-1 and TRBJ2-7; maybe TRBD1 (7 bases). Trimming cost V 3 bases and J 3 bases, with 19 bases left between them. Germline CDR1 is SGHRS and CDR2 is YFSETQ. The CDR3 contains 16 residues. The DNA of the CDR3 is TGCGCCAGCAGCTCTGCAGGAGGGGGCTTCGACTACGAGCAGTACTTC. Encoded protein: CASSSAGGGFDYEQYF.

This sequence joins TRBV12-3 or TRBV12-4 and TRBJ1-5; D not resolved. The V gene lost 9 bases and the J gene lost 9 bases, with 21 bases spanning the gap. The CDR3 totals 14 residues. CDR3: CASSRTGPGLPQHF. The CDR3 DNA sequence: TGTGCCAGTTCGCGGACCGGGCCCGGCCTGCCCCAGCATTTT.

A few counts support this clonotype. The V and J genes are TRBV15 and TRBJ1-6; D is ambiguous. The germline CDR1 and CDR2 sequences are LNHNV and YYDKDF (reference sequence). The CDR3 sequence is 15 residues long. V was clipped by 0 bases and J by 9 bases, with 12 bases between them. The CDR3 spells CATSRDGGNGSPLHF. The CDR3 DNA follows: TGTGCCACCAGCAGAGATGGAGGGAATGGTTCACCCCTCCACTTT.

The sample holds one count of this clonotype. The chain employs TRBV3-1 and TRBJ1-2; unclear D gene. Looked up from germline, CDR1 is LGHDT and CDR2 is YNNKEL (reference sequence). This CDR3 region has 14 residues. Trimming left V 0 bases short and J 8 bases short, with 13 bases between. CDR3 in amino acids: CASSQESGSGGYTF. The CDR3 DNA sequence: TGTGCCAGCAGCCAAGAATCCGGGTCGGGCGGCTACACCTTC.

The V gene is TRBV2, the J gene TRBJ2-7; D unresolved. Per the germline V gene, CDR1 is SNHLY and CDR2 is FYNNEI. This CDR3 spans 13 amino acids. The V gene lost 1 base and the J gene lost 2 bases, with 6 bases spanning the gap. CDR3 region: CASSEDVAYEQYV. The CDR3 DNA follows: TGTGCCAGCAGTGAAGACGTCGCCTACGAGCAGTACGTC.

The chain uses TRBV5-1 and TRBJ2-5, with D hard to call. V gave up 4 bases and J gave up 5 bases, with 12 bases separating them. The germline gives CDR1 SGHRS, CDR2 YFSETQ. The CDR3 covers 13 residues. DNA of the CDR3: TGCGCCAGCAGCCCCACTCATTTGGAGACCCAGTACTTC. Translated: CASSPTHLETQYF.

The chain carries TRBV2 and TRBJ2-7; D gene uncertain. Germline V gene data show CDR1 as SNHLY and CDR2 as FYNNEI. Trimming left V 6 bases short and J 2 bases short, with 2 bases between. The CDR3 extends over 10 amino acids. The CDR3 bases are TGTGCCAGCAGAGCCTACGAGCAGTACGTC. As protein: CASRAYEQYV.

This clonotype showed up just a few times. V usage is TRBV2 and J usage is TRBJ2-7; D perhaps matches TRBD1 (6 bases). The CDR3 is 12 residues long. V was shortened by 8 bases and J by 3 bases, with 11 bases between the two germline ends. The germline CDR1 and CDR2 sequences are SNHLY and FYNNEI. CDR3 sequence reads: CASSGQSYEQYV. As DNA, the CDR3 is TGTGCCAGCTCAGGACAGAGCTACGAGCAGTACGTC.

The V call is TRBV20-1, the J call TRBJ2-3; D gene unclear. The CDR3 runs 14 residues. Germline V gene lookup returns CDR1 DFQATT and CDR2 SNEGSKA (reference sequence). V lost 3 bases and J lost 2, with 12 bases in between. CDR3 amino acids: CSARSRKSTDTQYF. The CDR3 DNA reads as TGCAGTGCTAGGAGCCGAAAATCCACAGATACGCAGTATTTT.

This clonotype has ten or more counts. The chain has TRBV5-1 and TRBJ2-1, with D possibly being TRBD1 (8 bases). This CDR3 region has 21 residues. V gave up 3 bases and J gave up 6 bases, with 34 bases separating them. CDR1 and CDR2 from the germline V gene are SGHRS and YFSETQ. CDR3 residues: CASSSLWTGRETSRGSNEQFF. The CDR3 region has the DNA TGCGCCAGCAGCTCCCTATGGACAGGGAGAGAGACTAGCAGGGGGAGCAATGAGCAGTTCTTC.

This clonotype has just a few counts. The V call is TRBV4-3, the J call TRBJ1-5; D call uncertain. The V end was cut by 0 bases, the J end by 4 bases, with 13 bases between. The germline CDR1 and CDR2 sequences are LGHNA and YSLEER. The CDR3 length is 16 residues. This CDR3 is CASSQDALVLNQPQHF. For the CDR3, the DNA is TGCGCCAGCAGCCAAGATGCCCTAGTCCTTAATCAGCCCCAGCATTTT.

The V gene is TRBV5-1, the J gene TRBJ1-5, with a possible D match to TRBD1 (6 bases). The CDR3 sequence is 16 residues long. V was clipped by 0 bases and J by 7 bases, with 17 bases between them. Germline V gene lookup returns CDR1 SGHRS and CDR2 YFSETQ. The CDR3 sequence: CASSLGGLQGAQPQHF. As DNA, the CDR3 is TGCGCCAGCAGCTTGGGGGGGCTACAGGGTGCGCAGCCCCAGCATTTT.

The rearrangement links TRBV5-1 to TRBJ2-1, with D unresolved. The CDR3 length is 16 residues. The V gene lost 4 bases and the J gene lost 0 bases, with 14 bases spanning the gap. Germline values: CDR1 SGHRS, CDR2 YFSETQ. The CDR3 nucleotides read TGCGCCAGCAGCCTAGGGCCGTCCAGCTCCTACAATGAGCAGTTCTTC. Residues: CASSLGPSSSYNEQFF.

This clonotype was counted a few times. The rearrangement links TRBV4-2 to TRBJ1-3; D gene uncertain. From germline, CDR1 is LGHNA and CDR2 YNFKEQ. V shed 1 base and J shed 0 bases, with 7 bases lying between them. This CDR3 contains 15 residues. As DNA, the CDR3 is TGTGCCAGCAGCCAAGCTTGGAGCTCTGGAAACACCATATATTTT. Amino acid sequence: CASSQAWSSGNTIYF.

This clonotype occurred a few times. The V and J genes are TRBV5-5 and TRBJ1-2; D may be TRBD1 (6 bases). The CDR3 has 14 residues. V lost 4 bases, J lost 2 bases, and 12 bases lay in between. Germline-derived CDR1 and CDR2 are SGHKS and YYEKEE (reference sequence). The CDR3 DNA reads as TGTGCCAGCAGCCGAGAGACAGGAAACTATGGCTACACCTTC. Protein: CASSRETGNYGYTF.

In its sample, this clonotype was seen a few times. The CDR3 DNA follows: TGTGCCAGCAGCCCAACTAGCGGGGTCTTGTATTTT. Translating gives CASSPTSGVLYF. The gene calls are TRBV7-9 and TRBJ2-3, with TRBD2 matching 10 bases. CDR3 length: 12 amino acids. CDR1 is SEHNR, CDR2 FQNEAQ, per germline (reference sequence). The junction had 7 bases not matched to a gene; V was cut back by 5 bases and J by 14 bases.

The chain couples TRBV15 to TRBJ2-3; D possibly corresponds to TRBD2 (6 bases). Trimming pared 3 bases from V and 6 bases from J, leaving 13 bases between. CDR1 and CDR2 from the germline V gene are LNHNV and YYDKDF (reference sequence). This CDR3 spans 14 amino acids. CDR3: CATSRGGTGDTQYF. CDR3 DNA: TGTGCCACCAGCAGGGGCGGGACCGGCGATACGCAGTATTTT.

The CDR3 nucleotides are TGTGCCAGCAGACGGTCTCGCGGCTACACCTTC. This sequence encodes CASRRSRGYTF. The V call is TRBV6-6, the J call TRBJ1-2, with D uncertain. There are 11 residues in the CDR3. The germline V gene has CDR1 MNHNY and CDR2 SVGAGI (reference sequence). V lost 6 bases and J 8 bases, leaving 10 bases between the germline ends.

The CDR3 region has the DNA TGTGCCAGCAGCTCATGGGGGGGAACGTATGAAAAACTGTTTTTT. Translating it yields CASSSWGGTYEKLFF. This sequence joins TRBV7-9 and TRBJ1-4; TRBD1 might be the D (5 bases). The length of the CDR3 is 15 residues. CDR1 and CDR2 (germline): SEHNR, FQNEAQ (reference sequence). The V end was cut by 4 bases, the J end by 6 bases, with 15 bases between.